The 3 T cell receptor beta chains reported below all come from one sample, sequenced in a study of regulatory T cells in long-lasting Graves disease. Arm-PCR of CDR3 regions and iRepertoire HTBI primers were the basis on which TCR beta libraries were built. TCRdb reprocessed the multiplex PCR reads with MiXCR, giving one entry per CDR3 protein. The sample comprises over 250,000 distinct CDR3 sequences, around 21% of which are singletons, and around three fifths rests with the top ten. Time point defined: persistent/refractory GD, antithyroid drugs over 5 years with positive TRAb. PBMC RNA was the source of the TCR library. Sequencing was performed on peripheral blood mononuclear cells (PBMCs), taken when the disease was refractory, from a patient treated with antithyroid drugs. The receptors originated from a female donor with Graves disease.

The chain carries TRBV10-1 and TRBJ2-7; perhaps TRBD1 as D (6 bases). The CDR3 has 13 residues. The V gene's germline CDR1 is WNHNN and CDR2 SYGVQD (reference sequence). Trimming left V 8 bases short and J 5 bases short, with 16 bases between. CDR3 coding DNA: TGCGCCAGCGGAATCGACAGGTTCCACGAGCAGTACTTC. It yields the protein CASGIDRFHEQYF.

The table lists this clonotype with a few counts. V gene TRBV24-1 combines with J gene TRBJ2-4; the D gene is possibly TRBD2 (5 bases). Germline V CDR1 and CDR2: KGHDR, SFDVKD. V was clipped by 0 bases and J by 10 bases, with 9 bases between them. The CDR3 is 13 residues long. CDR3 in DNA: TGTGCCACCAGTGATTTGGACGGAGGAATTCAGTACTTC. Translating gives CATSDLDGGIQYF.

This clonotype was seen repeatedly, ten times or more. J is TRBJ2-7 and V is TRBV30; tentative D call: TRBD1 (5 bases). V shed 4 bases and J shed 2 bases, with 9 bases lying between them. The CDR3 sequence is 12 residues long. Per the germline V gene, CDR1 is GTSNPN and CDR2 is SVGIG (reference sequence). In DNA form, the CDR3 reads TGTGCCTGGACGCCAGGGACCTACGAGCAGTACTTC. This codes for CAWTPGTYEQYF.